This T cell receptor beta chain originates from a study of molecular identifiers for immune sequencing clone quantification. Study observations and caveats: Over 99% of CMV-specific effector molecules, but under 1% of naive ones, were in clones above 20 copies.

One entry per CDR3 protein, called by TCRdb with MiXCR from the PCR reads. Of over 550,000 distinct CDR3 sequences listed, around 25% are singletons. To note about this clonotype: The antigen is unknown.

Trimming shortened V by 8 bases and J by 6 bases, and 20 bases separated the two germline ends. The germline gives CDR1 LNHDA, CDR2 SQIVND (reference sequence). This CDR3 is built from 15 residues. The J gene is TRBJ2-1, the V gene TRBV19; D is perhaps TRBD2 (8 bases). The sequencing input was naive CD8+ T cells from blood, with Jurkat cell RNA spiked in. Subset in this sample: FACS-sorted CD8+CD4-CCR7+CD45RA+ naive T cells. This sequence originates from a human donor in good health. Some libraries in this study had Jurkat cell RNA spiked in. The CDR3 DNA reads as TGTGCCAGTTCACGACAGGGACTAGTTAGCAATGAGCAGTTCTTC. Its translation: CASSRQGLVSNEQFF.